These 7 T cell receptor beta chains share one sample of origin, sequenced in a study of Ad26.COV2.S vaccination and SARS-CoV-2 variants. TCRdb keeps only in-frame clones here, not all; method: immunoSEQ multiplex PCR. The table lists around 400,000 clones, around 91% of them singletons, with about 2% in the top ten. Treatment noted: about 20 received Ad26.COV2.S at low or high dose, single or two shots; roughly five received placebo; per-sample allocation not given. Day 63 after the first vaccine or placebo injection was the time point for sampling. The material sequenced was peripheral blood, taken in a trial of Ad26.COV2.S vaccine versus placebo. The receptors here all came from a person between 18 and 65 years old who received the Ad26.COV2.S COVID-19 vaccine or a placebo.

The chain joins TRBV6-6 to TRBJ1-3, with 9 bases fitting TRBD1. Trimming took 5 bases from V and 1 from J; bases not matched to a gene: 9. Germline CDR1 and CDR2: MNHNY and SVGAGI (reference sequence). This CDR3 region has 17 residues. The CDR3 reads CASSPYRDRVSGNTIYF. Written as DNA, the CDR3 is TGTGCCAGCAGTCCGTACCGGGACAGGGTATCTGGAAACACCATATATTTT.

The chain carries TRBV7-8 and TRBJ2-5; 9 nucleotides match TRBD2. Germline V gene sequence: CDR1 SGHVS, CDR2 FQNEAQ. The trim removed 5 bases at V and 5 bases at J, leaving 18 bases unmatched. This CDR3 spans 18 amino acids. CDR3 DNA: TGTGCCAGCAGCGATAGGGGCTGGCGGGAGGGCCGTGGGGAGACCCAGTACTTC. Translated: CASSDRGWREGRGETQYF.

This clone was counted only a few times. The chain employs TRBV20-1 and TRBJ2-5; D unresolved. The CDR3 is made up of 12 amino acids. The germline gives CDR1 DFQATT, CDR2 SNEGSKA (reference sequence). The V and J ends lost 3 bases and 5 bases respectively, with 10 bases between them. The CDR3 here is CSASVVGETQYF. CDR3 DNA: TGCAGTGCTAGTGTGGTAGGCGAGACCCAGTACTTC.

Notes on this clone: A much larger clone sits a single nucleotide away, making a read error possible. The chain links TRBV5-8 to TRBJ1-4; D might be TRBD1 (5 bases). V was trimmed by 3 bases and J by 0 bases, leaving 6 bases between them. The germline gives CDR1 SGHTS, CDR2 YDEGEE. This CDR3 spans 14 amino acids. CDR3 nucleotide sequence: TGTGCCAGCAGCTCGACAGCAACTAATGAAAAACTGTTTTTT. It translates to CASSSTATNEKLFF.

This clone was counted a single time. The V and J genes are TRBV25-1 and TRBJ1-6, with D tentatively TRBD1 (5 bases). This CDR3 contains 13 residues. CDR1 MGHDK and CDR2 SYGVNS come from the germline V gene. Trimming took off 4 bases at V and 6 bases at J, with 7 bases between the two ends. The CDR3: CASSAGINSPLHF. The DNA for the CDR3 is TGTGCCAGCAGTGCAGGGATTAATTCACCCCTCCACTTT.

The sample holds a few counts of this clone. The CDR3 sequence is CASSSDRAIYEQYF. The CDR3 coding sequence is TGTGCCAGCAGCTCGGACAGGGCTATCTACGAGCAGTACTTC. J is TRBJ2-7 and V is TRBV7-9, with 8 bases that match TRBD1. V lost 4 bases and J lost 3; bases outside the gene matches: 5. This CDR3 has 14 residues. Germline V gene lookup returns CDR1 SEHNR and CDR2 FQNEAQ (reference sequence).

This clone was found once. This chain uses TRBV28 with TRBJ2-6; possible D gene TRBD1, 5 bases. Germline-derived CDR1 and CDR2 are MDHEN and SYDVKM. Deletions cut 6 bases from V and 5 bases from J, with 8 bases between. This CDR3 is 13 amino acids long. The CDR3 DNA is TGTGCCAGCAGGGCAGGGAGGGCCAACGTCCTGACTTTC. Protein sequence: CASRAGRANVLTF.